A selection of T cell receptor beta chains follows, all from one sample in a study of cytomegalovirus exposure and HLA in healthy donors. The assay was immunoSEQ multiplex PCR, and TCRdb's table has in-frame clones only and misses some. The table shows under 130,000 clones, with 66% occurring only once. Sequenced input: PBMCs. The source of these receptors is a woman aged 45-60 years in good health and CMV-seronegative. The CDR3 runs from the conserved cysteine through the conserved F or W. D genes are given only for firm matches. Clone size is shown for a subset of rows, as once, few, many or a class of expanded clone.

d_gene	abundance	j_gene	v_gene	CDR3aa	CDR3nt
TRBD1	NA	TRBJ2-1	TRBV6-5	CASNTRQGWYNEQFF	TGTGCCAGCAACACAAGACAGGGGTGGTACAATGAGCAGTTCTTC
TRBD1	NA	TRBJ2-7	TRBV4-3	CASSQGHRGLAYEQYF	TGCGCCAGCAGCCAGGGACATAGGGGGCTAGCCTACGAGCAGTACTTC
NA	NA	TRBJ1-1	TRBV7-6	CASSLEFPYTEAFF	TGTGCCAGCAGCTTAGAATTCCCTTACACTGAAGCTTTCTTT
NA	NA	TRBJ2-7	TRBV25-1	CASSGFAAGYEQYF	TGTGCCAGCAGTGGATTCGCGGCTGGCTACGAGCAGTACTTC
NA	NA	TRBJ1-1	TRBV5-6	CASTIRRGEAFF	TGTGCCAGCACTATACGGCGGGGGGAAGCTTTCTTT
NA	NA	TRBJ2-1	TRBV30	CAWSHTGPPFF	TGTGCCTGGAGTCATACAGGCCCTCCGTTCTTC
NA	NA	TRBJ2-3	TRBV21-1	CASRATGEGGKTDTQYF	TGTGCCAGCAGGGCGACAGGGGAGGGGGGAAAAACAGATACGCAGTATTTT
NA	NA	TRBJ1-1	TRBV27	CASTSGQLNTEAFF	TGTGCCAGCACCAGCGGACAGCTGAACACTGAAGCTTTCTTT
NA	NA	TRBJ2-7	TRBV7-2	CASSPVQAEQYF	TGTGCCAGCAGCCCCGTCCAGGCCGAGCAGTACTTC
NA	NA	TRBJ1-1	TRBV25-1	CASSGQQRNTEAFF	TGTGCCAGCAGTGGCCAACAGAGGAACACTGAAGCTTTCTTT
TRBD2	NA	TRBJ2-1	TRBV5-1	CASSSRLAGGNEQFF	TGCGCCAGCAGCTCTCGACTAGCGGGGGGGAATGAGCAGTTCTTC
NA	NA	TRBJ2-1	TRBV6-1	CASRTPLAGQFF	TGTGCCAGCAGAACTCCCCTTGCGGGGCAGTTCTTC
NA	NA	TRBJ1-1	TRBV11-3	CASSRGTGNTEAFF	TGTGCCAGCAGCCGAGGCACAGGGAACACTGAAGCTTTCTTT
NA	NA	TRBJ1-5	TRBV10-3	CAISAQGSTDTQHF	TGTGCCATCAGTGCCCAGGGAAGCACAGATACGCAGCATTTT
NA	NA	TRBJ2-7	TRBV7-2	CASSGSFHEQYF	TGTGCCAGCAGCGGGAGCTTCCACGAGCAGTACTTC
TRBD1	NA	TRBJ1-4	TRBV6-5	CASSYSTGDEEKLFF	TGTGCCAGCAGTTACTCAACAGGGGATGAGGAAAAACTGTTTTTT
TRBD2	once	TRBJ2-1	TRBV18	CASSPPSGSLYNEQFF	TGTGCCAGCTCACCACCGAGCGGGAGTCTTTACAATGAGCAGTTCTTC
TRBD1	NA	TRBJ1-2	TRBV5-6	CASRRFDRGQSGYTF	TGTGCCAGCCGACGGTTTGACAGGGGGCAAAGTGGCTACACCTTC
TRBD2	few	TRBJ2-5	TRBV5-6	CASSSGLAGGDF	TGTGCCAGCAGCTCGGGGCTAGCGGGCGGTGACTTC
NA	NA	TRBJ1-3	TRBV15	CATSRDLGQRITGRNTIYF	TGTGCCACCAGCAGAGATCTGGGGCAGAGGATTACCGGTCGGAACACCATATATTTT
NA	NA	TRBJ2-7	TRBV7-2	CASSLRADLALESYEQYF	TGTGCCAGCAGCCTTAGGGCCGATCTAGCGTTAGAGTCCTACGAGCAGTACTTC
NA	NA	TRBJ1-2	TRBV9	CASSAAPRDGDHNYGYTF	TGTGCCAGCAGCGCCGCCCCGCGGGATGGAGACCATAACTATGGCTACACCTTC
NA	NA	TRBJ1-2	TRBV7-9	CASSVSGLGYGYTF	TGTGCCAGCAGCGTCTCAGGGTTGGGCTATGGCTACACCTTC
NA	NA	TRBJ1-2	TRBV7-8	CASSAYRVSTQYYGYTF	TGTGCCAGCAGCGCATACAGGGTTTCGACCCAATATTATGGCTACACCTTC
NA	NA	TRBJ2-1	TRBV29-1	CSVGSRGRLFEQFF	TGCAGCGTTGGATCTAGGGGTCGGCTTTTCGAGCAGTTCTTC
TRBD2	NA	TRBJ2-3	TRBV19	CASSIGTSGGLFTDTQYF	TGTGCCAGTAGTATCGGGACTAGCGGGGGGTTATTCACAGATACGCAGTATTTT
NA	NA	TRBJ1-1	TRBV19	CASGGPGAFF	TGTGCCTCCGGGGGGCCGGGGGCTTTCTTT
NA	few	TRBJ1-6	TRBV27	CASSLSGASAINSPLHF	TGTGCCAGCAGTTTATCTGGGGCTTCGGCCATAAATTCACCCCTCCACTTT
NA	once	TRBJ2-1	TRBV5-1	CASSLVTPEDAQFF	TGCGCCAGCAGCTTGGTAACCCCGGAGGACGCGCAGTTCTTC
NA	NA	TRBJ2-3	TRBV4-2	CASSQELELPPDTQYF	TGTGCCAGCAGCCAAGAACTAGAACTTCCCCCAGATACGCAGTATTTT
TRBD2	once	TRBJ2-7	TRBV7-2	CASSPTSGRPPYEQYF	TGTGCCAGCAGCCCTACTAGCGGGAGGCCACCCTACGAGCAGTACTTC
TRBD2	NA	TRBJ2-1	TRBV2	CASPRLAGVNEQFF	TGTGCCAGCCCAAGGCTAGCGGGAGTCAATGAGCAGTTCTTC
NA	NA	TRBJ2-3	TRBV2	CASSPGQDTQYF	TGTGCCAGCAGTCCGGGTCAAGATACGCAGTATTTT
NA	NA	TRBJ1-5	TRBV6-1	CALSVEHSNQPQHF	TGTGCCCTCAGTGTGGAGCATAGCAATCAGCCCCAGCATTTT
NA	NA	TRBJ2-1	TRBV2	CASSVRGPRNNEQFF	TGTGCCAGCAGCGTACGCGGGCCACGAAACAATGAGCAGTTCTTC
TRBD2	NA	TRBJ2-1	TRBV5-1	CASSLGLATDEQFF	TGCGCCAGCAGCTTGGGACTAGCGACCGATGAGCAGTTCTTC
TRBD1	NA	TRBJ2-3	TRBV7-9	CASRTGAGTDTQYF	TGTGCCAGCAGGACAGGGGCTGGGACAGATACGCAGTATTTT
NA	NA	TRBJ2-1	TRBV5-1	CASSLGWANEQFF	TGCGCCAGCAGCTTGGGCTGGGCGAATGAGCAGTTCTTC
NA	NA	TRBJ1-5	TRBV6-5	CASSLDRLGNQPQHF	TGTGCCAGCAGCTTAGACAGACTTGGCAATCAGCCCCAGCATTTT
NA	NA	TRBJ2-1	TRBV5-1	CASSFAQGYNEQFF	TGCGCCAGCAGCTTTGCACAGGGTTACAATGAGCAGTTCTTC
TRBD1	few	TRBJ1-4	TRBV6-5	CASKTGDNNEKLFF	TGTGCCAGCAAAACAGGGGACAATAATGAAAAACTGTTTTTT
NA	NA	TRBJ1-4	TRBV6-5	CASRTGTGRNEKLFF	TGTGCCAGCAGGACCGGTACAGGACGTAATGAAAAACTGTTTTTT
TRBD1	NA	TRBJ2-5	TRBV19	CASSIQGAHETQYF	TGTGCCAGTAGTATACAGGGGGCGCATGAGACCCAGTACTTC
TRBD1	NA	TRBJ1-5	TRBV4-3	CASSHDRGNQPQHF	TGCGCCAGCAGCCATGACAGGGGTAATCAGCCCCAGCATTTT
NA	NA	TRBJ1-1	TRBV21-1	CASRAGNTEAFF	TGTGCCAGCAGAGCGGGGAACACTGAAGCTTTCTTT
TRBD2	NA	TRBJ2-5	TRBV2	CASSVQPGQGGETQYF	TGTGCCAGCAGTGTCCAACCTGGGCAGGGAGGGGAGACCCAGTACTTC
NA	NA	TRBJ1-2	TRBV5-1	CASSPSGLGQSRYTF	TGCGCCAGCAGCCCATCCGGTCTGGGACAAAGTCGCTACACCTTC
NA	NA	TRBJ2-3	TRBV7-9	CASSLSYTDTQYF	TGTGCCAGCAGCTTATCGTACACAGATACGCAGTATTTT
TRBD2	few	TRBJ2-2	TRBV15	CATSRDLTSVLGELFF	TGTGCCACCAGCAGAGATTTGACTAGCGTTCTCGGGGAGCTGTTTTTT
TRBD1	few	TRBJ1-1	TRBV5-1	CASSLQGMNTEAFF	TGCGCCAGCAGCCTACAGGGGATGAACACTGAAGCTTTCTTT
TRBD1	NA	TRBJ2-7	TRBV19	CASRTGTGGSYEQYF	TGTGCCAGTAGGACGGGGACAGGGGGATCCTACGAGCAGTACTTC
TRBD1	NA	TRBJ1-6	TRBV7-9	CASTYSQGVGSPLHF	TGTGCCAGCACCTACAGTCAGGGGGTGGGTTCACCCCTCCACTTT
NA	once	TRBJ2-3	TRBV5-1	CASSPNTAGTDTQYF	TGCGCCAGCAGCCCGAACACAGCAGGCACAGATACGCAGTATTTT
NA	NA	TRBJ1-5	TRBV2	CASNWDTFNQPQHF	TGTGCCAGCAACTGGGACACCTTTAATCAGCCCCAGCATTTT
NA	few	TRBJ1-2	TRBV30	CAWTLQGYYGYTF	TGTGCCTGGACCCTACAGGGATACTATGGCTACACCTTC
TRBD1	NA	TRBJ2-3	TRBV28	CASRKQGGADTQYF	TGTGCCAGCAGAAAACAGGGGGGTGCAGATACGCAGTATTTT
TRBD1	NA	TRBJ2-7	TRBV7-8	CASSKGQSYEQYF	TGTGCCAGCAGCAAGGGACAGTCCTACGAGCAGTACTTC